The source of this T cell receptor (beta chain) is a study of blood T cell repertoires in COVID-19. Germline values: CDR1 LGHDT, CDR2 YNNKEL (reference sequence). With 2 bases removed from V and 5 bases from J, the gap between germline ends came to 6 bases. The CDR3 contains 12 residues. Method: immunoSEQ multiplex PCR; TCRdb's copy keeps in-frame clones and lacks some. The data show roughly 100,000 clones, with approximately 92% seen just once and 5.2% held by the top ten. The genes are TRBV3-1 (or the pseudogene TRBV3-2) and TRBJ1-2; D is unresolved. The sequenced material came from peripheral blood. This clonotype was sampled from a woman older than 75 with active COVID-19. This CDR3 reads CASSQPGYGYTF. DNA of the CDR3: TGTGCCAGCAGCCAACCCGGGTATGGCTACACCTTC.